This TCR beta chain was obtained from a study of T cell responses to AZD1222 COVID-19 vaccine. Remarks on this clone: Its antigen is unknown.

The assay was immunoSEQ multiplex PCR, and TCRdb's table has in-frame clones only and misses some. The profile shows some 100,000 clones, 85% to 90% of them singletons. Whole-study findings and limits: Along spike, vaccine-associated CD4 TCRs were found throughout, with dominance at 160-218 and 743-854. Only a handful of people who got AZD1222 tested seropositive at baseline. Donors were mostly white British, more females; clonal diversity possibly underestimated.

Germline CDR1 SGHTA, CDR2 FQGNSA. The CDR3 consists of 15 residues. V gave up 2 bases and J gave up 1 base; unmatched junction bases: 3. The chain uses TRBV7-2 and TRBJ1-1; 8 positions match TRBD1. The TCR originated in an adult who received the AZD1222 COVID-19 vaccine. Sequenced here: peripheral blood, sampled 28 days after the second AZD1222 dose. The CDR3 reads CASSLSGTGNTEAFF. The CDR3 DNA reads TGTGCCAGCAGCTTATCAGGGACAGGGAACACTGAAGCTTTCTTT.